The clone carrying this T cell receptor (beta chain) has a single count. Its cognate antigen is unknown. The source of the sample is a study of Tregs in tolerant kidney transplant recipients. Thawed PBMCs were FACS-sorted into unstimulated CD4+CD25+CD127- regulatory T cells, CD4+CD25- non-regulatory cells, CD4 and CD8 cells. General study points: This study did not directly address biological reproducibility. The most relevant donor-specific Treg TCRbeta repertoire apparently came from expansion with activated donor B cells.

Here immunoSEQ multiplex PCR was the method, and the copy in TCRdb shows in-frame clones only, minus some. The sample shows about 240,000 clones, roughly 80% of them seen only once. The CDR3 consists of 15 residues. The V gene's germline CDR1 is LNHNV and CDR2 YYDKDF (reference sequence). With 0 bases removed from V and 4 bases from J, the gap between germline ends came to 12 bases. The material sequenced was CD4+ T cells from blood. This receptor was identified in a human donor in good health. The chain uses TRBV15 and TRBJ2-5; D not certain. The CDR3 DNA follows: TGTGCCACCAGCAGAGATCTGGGGAATGGAGAGACCCAGTACTTC. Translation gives CATSRDLGNGETQYF.